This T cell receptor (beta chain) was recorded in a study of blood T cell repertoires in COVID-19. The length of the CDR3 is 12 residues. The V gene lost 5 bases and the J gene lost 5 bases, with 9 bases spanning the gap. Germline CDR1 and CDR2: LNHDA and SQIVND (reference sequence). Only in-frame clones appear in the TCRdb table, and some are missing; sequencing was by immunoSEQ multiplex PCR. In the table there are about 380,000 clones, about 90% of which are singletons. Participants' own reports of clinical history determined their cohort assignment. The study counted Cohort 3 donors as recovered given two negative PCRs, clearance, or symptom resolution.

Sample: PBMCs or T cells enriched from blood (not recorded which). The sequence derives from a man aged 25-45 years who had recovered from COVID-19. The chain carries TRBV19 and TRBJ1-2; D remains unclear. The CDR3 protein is CASSVSGYGYTF. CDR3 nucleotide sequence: TGTGCCAGTAGTGTCAGTGGTTATGGCTACACCTTC.